Reported below is one T cell receptor (beta chain). What it binds is unknown. The data belong to a study of cytomegalovirus exposure and HLA in healthy donors. Study-level points and caveats: Later work found that TCR association rates differed between HLA loci; DRB1 had the most and HLA-C the fewest. Some V segments (TRBV6-2 and TRBV6-3 among them) were excluded as indistinguishable. Using the classifier, cytomegalovirus status was reportedly diagnosed with high specificity and sensitivity.

Looked up from germline, CDR1 is KGHSH and CDR2 is LQKENI. The CDR3 spans 13 residues. V lost 8 bases to trimming and J lost 5 bases, with 15 bases between them. Researchers ran the PCR with 60 Vbeta and 13 Jbeta primers. TCRdb keeps only in-frame clones here, not all; method: immunoSEQ multiplex PCR. Of some 210,000 clones in the sample, about four fifths were seen once. The sample comprised PBMCs. The chain employs TRBV18 and TRBJ1-2; no reliable D call. This sequence was found in a woman aged 45-65 years in good health and CMV-seropositive. CDR3 region: CASTQSGYYGYTF. The CDR3, as DNA: TGTGCCAGCACTCAAAGCGGCTATTATGGCTACACCTTC.